A single sample is the source of the 8 T cell receptor beta chains below, sequenced in a study of T cell repertoires in aging, cancer and after chemotherapy. Rearranged V-D-J TRB sequences were amplified with a mixed TRB-A/B primer pool. From the multiplex PCR reads, TCRdb called clonotypes with MiXCR, one entry per CDR3 protein. The sample contains about 13,000 distinct CDR3 sequences, 25% to 30% of which appear only once. The template was genomic DNA from peripheral blood, not RNA. Sequencing input: blood. The source of these receptors is a human donor with a blood cancer.

The rearrangement uses TRBV12-3 or TRBV12-4 and TRBJ2-5, with TRBD1 identical over 9 bases. V was pared by 5 bases and J by 4 bases, with 11 bases of the junction left unmatched. The CDR3 sequence is 16 residues long. DNA for the CDR3: TGTGCCAGCAGTCTATTGGACAGGGGTCGGAGAGAGACCCAGTACTTC. Protein product: CASSLLDRGRRETQYF.

This clonotype occurred many times. The chain combines TRBV6-1 with TRBJ2-7; 7 positions agree with TRBD2. The V gene's germline CDR1 is MNHNS and CDR2 SASEGT. The trim removed 7 bases at V and 3 bases at J, leaving 6 bases unmatched. CDR3 length equals 13 residues. CDR3 sequence reads: CASNRDYNYEQYF. The CDR3 DNA reads TGTGCCAGCAATAGGGACTACAACTACGAGCAGTACTTC.

For the CDR3, the DNA is TGCAGTGCTAGGGGCCGGGCCCCACGTAATGAAAAACTGTTTTTT. This encodes CSARGRAPRNEKLFF. This rearrangement joins TRBV20-1 to TRBJ1-4; D is undetermined. The germline V gene encodes CDR1 DFQATT and CDR2 SNEGSKA (reference sequence). Trimming took 3 bases from V and 4 from J, leaving 15 bases between them. CDR3 length: 15 residues.

To note about this clonotype: Since a much larger clone is just one base distant, this may be a read error. V usage is TRBV5-6 and J usage is TRBJ1-2; no firm D call. Germline CDR1 is SGHDT and CDR2 is YYEEEE. The CDR3 is made up of 16 amino acids. The CDR3 nucleotides read TGTGCCAGCAGTGATCCGGAGATTTGGGCCAACTATGTCTACACCTTC. Encoded protein: CASSDPEIWANYVYTF.

By sample fraction, this clonotype is medium-sized. The J gene is TRBJ1-2, the V gene TRBV6-5; 9 bases agree with TRBD1. The CDR3 contains 16 residues. In germline, CDR1 is MNHEY, CDR2 SVGAGI. J was trimmed by 4 bases and V by 0 bases; bases with no gene match: 6. The CDR3 DNA sequence: TGTGCCAGCAGTTACTCGAGCACAGGGGGCGCCTATGGCTACACCTTC. It yields the protein CASSYSSTGGAYGYTF.

This clonotype was seen only a few times. The chain employs TRBV4-3 and TRBJ2-3, with D unclear. This CDR3 is built from 13 residues. Per the germline V gene, CDR1 is LGHNA and CDR2 is YSLEER. Deletions cut 1 base from V and 4 bases from J, with 6 bases between. This CDR3 is CASSQGSPDTQYF. The CDR3 nucleotides read TGCGCCAGCAGCCAAGGTAGCCCAGATACGCAGTATTTT.

Within the sample, this clonotype is medium-sized. This rearrangement joins TRBV19 to TRBJ2-6; D uncertain. CDR3 length: 16 residues. Germline CDR1 is LNHDA and CDR2 is SQIVND (reference sequence). The V end lost 7 bases, the J end lost 0 bases, and 13 bases lay between the germline ends. CDR3 in amino acids: CASTDSLISGANVLTF. CDR3 coding DNA: TGTGCCAGTACCGACTCACTGATCTCTGGGGCCAACGTCCTGACTTTC. Filled out from reference TRBV19 and TRBJ2-6, the complete variable domain reads DGGITQSPKYLFRKEGQNVTLSCEQNLNHDAMYWYRQDPGQGLRLIYYSQIVNDFQKGDIAEGYSVSREKKESFPLTVTSAQKNPTAFYLCASTDSLISGANVLTFGAGSRLTVL.

Within the sample, this clonotype is large. CDR3 bases: TGTGCCAGCAGTACGAGGGGTGGCTACACCTTC. This encodes CASSTRGGYTF. The chain carries TRBV6-5 and TRBJ1-2, with a possible D match to TRBD1 (5 bases). Germline CDR1 is MNHEY and CDR2 is SVGAGI. The V gene lost 5 bases and the J gene lost 7 bases, with 8 bases spanning the gap. The CDR3 spans 11 residues.